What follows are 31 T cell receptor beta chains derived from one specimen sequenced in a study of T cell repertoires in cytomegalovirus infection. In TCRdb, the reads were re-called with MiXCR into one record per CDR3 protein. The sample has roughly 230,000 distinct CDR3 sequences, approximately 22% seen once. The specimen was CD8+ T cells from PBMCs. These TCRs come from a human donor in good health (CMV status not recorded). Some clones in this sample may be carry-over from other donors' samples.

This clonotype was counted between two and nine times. The CDR3 DNA is TGTGCCAGCACCACCTACTACGGCGAGTTCAACGAGCAGTACTTC. It is translated as CASTTYYGEFNEQYF. The gene calls are TRBV7-2 and TRBJ2-7; D is unresolved. This CDR3 contains 15 residues. CDR1 and CDR2 from the germline V gene are SGHTA and FQGNSA. Trimming left V 7 bases short and J 5 bases short, with 21 bases between.

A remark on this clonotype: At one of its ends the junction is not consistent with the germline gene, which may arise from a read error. Here the CDR3 DNA reads TGCAGCGTAGAAGGGCTAGGTGGCCGCACCTTC. Translated: CSVEGLGGRTF. This chain links TRBV29-1 with TRBJ1-2; D unresolved. The CDR3 is 11 residues long. Germline V gene lookup returns CDR1 SQVTM and CDR2 ANQGSEA.

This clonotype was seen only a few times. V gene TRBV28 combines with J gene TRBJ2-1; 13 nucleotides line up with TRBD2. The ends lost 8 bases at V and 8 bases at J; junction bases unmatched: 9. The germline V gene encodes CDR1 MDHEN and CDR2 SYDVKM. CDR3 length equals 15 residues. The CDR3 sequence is CASAVRTSGGHEQFF. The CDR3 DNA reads TGTGCCAGCGCAGTTCGGACTAGCGGGGGTCATGAGCAGTTCTTC. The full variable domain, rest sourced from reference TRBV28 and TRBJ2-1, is DVKVTQSSRYLVKRTGEKVFLECVQDMDHENMFWYRQDPGLGLRLIYFSYDVKMKEKGDIPEGYSVSREKKERFSLILESASTNQTSMYLCASAVRTSGGHEQFFGPGTRLTVL.

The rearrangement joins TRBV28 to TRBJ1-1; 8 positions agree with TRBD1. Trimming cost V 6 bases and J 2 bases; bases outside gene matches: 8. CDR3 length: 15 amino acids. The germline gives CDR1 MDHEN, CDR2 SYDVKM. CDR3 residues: CASSPMTGVNTEAFF. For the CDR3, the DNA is TGTGCCAGCAGCCCCATGACAGGGGTTAACACTGAAGCTTTCTTT.

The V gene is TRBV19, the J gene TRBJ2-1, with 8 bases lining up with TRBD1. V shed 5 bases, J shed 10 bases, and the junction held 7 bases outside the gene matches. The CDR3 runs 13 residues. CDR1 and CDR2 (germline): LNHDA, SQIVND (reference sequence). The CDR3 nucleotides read TGTGCCAGTAGTCTTGGACAGGGAGTCGAGCAGTTCTTC. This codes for CASSLGQGVEQFF.

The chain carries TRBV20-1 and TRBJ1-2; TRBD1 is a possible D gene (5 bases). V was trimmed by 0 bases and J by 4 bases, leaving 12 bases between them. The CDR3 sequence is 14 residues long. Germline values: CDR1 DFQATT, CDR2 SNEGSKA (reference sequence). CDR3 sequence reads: CSARDPDMGYGYTF. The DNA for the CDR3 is TGCAGTGCTAGAGATCCGGACATGGGCTATGGCTACACCTTC.

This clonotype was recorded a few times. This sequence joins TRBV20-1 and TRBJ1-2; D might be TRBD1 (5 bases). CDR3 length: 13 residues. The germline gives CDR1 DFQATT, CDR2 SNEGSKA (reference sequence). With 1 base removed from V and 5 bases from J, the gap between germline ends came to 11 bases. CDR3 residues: CSARGGGEYGYTF. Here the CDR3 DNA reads TGCAGTGCTAGAGGCGGGGGGGAGTATGGCTACACCTTC.

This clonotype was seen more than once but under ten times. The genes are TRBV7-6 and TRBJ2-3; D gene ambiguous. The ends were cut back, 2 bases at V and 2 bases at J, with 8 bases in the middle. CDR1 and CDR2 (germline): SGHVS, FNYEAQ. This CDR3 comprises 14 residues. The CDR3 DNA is TGTGCCAGCAGCTTAAGTTTGGCCACAGATACGCAGTATTTT. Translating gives CASSLSLATDTQYF.

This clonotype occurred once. For the CDR3, the DNA is TGTGCCAGCAGCTTGTGGCGGAGCTCCTACAATGAGCAGTTCTTC. It codes for CASSLWRSSYNEQFF. The V call is TRBV5-5, the J call TRBJ2-1; D gene uncertain. Germline V lookup: CDR1 SGHKS, CDR2 YYEKEE (reference sequence). The CDR3 covers 15 residues. Trimming cost V 1 base and J 0 bases, with 8 bases left between them.

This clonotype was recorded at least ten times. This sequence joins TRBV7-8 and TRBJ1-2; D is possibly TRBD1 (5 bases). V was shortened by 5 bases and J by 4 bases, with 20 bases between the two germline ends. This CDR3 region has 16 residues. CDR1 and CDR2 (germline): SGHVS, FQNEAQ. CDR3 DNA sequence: TGTGCCAGCAGCGAAGGGGTAGTCCCTATATTCTATGGCTACACCTTC. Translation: CASSEGVVPIFYGYTF.

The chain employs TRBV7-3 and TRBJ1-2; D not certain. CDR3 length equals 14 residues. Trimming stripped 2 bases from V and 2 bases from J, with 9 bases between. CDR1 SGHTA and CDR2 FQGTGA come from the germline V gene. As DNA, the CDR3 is TGTGCCAGCAGCTTATCAGGTCCGAACTATGGCTACACCTTC. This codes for CASSLSGPNYGYTF.

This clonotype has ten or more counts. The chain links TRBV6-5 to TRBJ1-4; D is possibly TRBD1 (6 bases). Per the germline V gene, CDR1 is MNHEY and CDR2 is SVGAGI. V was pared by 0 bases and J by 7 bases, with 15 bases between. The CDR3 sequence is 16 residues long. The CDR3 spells CASSYSLDSLGEKLFF. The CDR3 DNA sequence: TGTGCCAGCAGTTACTCCCTGGACAGTCTGGGTGAAAAACTGTTTTTT.

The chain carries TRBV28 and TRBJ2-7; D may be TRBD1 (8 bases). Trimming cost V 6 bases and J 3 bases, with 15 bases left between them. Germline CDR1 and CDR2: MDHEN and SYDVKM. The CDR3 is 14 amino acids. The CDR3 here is CASSPTGGVYEQYF. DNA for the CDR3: TGTGCCAGCAGCCCTACAGGGGGGGTCTACGAGCAGTACTTC.

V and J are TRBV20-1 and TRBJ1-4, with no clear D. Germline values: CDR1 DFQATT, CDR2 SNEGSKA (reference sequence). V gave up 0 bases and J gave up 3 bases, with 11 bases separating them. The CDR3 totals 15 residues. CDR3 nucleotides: TGCAGTGCTAGAGACCTCGAGGCCTCTAATGAAAAACTGTTTTTT. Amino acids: CSARDLEASNEKLFF.

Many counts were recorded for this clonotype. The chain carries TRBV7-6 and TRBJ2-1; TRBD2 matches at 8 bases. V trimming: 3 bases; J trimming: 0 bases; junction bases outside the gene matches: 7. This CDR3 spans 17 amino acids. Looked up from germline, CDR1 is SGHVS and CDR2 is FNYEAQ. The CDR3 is CASSLLLAESSYNEQFF. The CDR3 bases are TGTGCCAGCAGCTTGCTACTAGCGGAGAGCTCCTACAATGAGCAGTTCTTC. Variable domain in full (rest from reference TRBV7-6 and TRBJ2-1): GAGVSQSPRYKVTKRGQDVALRCDPISGHVSLYWYRQALGQGPEFLTYFNYEAQQDKSGLPNDRFSAERPEGSISTLTIQRTEQRDSAMYRCASSLLLAESSYNEQFFGPGTRLTVL.

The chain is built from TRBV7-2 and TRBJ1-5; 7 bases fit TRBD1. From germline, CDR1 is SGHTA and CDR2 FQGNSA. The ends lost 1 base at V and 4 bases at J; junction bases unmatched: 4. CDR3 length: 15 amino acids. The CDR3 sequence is CASSLVSQGNQPQHF. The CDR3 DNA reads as TGTGCCAGCAGCTTAGTTTCACAGGGGAATCAGCCCCAGCATTTT.

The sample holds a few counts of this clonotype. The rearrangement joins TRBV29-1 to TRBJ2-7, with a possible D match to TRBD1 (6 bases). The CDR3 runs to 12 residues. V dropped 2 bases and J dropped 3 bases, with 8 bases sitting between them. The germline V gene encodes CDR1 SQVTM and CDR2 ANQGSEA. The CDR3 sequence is CSVETGLYEQYF. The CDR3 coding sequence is TGCAGCGTTGAAACAGGGCTCTACGAGCAGTACTTC.

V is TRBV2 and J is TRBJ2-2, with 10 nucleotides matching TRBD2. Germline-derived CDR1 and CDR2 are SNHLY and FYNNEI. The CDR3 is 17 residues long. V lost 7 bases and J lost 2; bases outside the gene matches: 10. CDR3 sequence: CASIPELAGINTGELFF. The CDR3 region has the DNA TGTGCCAGCATCCCCGAACTAGCGGGGATAAACACCGGGGAGCTGTTTTTT.

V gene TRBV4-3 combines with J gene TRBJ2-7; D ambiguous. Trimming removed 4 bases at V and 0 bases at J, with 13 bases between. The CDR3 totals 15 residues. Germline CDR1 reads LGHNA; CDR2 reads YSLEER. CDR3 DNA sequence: TGCGCCAGCAGCCCCATTGACCGGAGCTCCTACGAGCAGTACTTC. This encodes CASSPIDRSSYEQYF.

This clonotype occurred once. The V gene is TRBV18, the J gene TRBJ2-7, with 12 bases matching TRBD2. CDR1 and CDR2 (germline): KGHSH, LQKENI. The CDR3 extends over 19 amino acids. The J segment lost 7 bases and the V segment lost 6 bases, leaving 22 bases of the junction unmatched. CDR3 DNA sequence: TGTGCCAGCTCCGAGGGGGGACTAGCGGGCCCTCAGCCTCCGGGGGAGCAGTACTTC. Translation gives CASSEGGLAGPQPPGEQYF. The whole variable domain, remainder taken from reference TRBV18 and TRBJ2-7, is NAGVMQNPRHLVRRRGQEARLRCSPMKGHSHVYWYRQLPEEGLKFMVYLQKENIIDESGMPKERFSAEFPKEGPSILRIQQVVRGDSAAYFCASSEGGLAGPQPPGEQYFGPGTRLTVT.

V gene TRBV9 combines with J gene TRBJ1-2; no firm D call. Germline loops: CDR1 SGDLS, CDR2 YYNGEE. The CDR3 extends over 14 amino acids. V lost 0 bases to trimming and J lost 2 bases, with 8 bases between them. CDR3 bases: TGTGCCAGCAGCGTAGAGGAAGGGAACTATGGCTACACCTTC. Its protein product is CASSVEEGNYGYTF.

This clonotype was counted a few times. This CDR3 reads CASSIGGATGELFF. For the CDR3, the DNA is TGTGCCAGTAGTATTGGGGGAGCCACCGGGGAGCTGTTTTTT. The rearrangement joins TRBV19 to TRBJ2-2, with D perhaps being TRBD1 or TRBD2 (5 bases each). The CDR3 sequence is 14 residues long. V dropped 3 bases and J dropped 4 bases, with 9 bases sitting between them. The germline V gene encodes CDR1 LNHDA and CDR2 SQIVND (reference sequence). The complete variable domain, with remaining parts taken from reference TRBV19 and TRBJ2-2, reads DGGITQSPKYLFRKEGQNVTLSCEQNLNHDAMYWYRQDPGQGLRLIYYSQIVNDFQKGDIAEGYSVSREKKESFPLTVTSAQKNPTAFYLCASSIGGATGELFFGEGSRLTVL.

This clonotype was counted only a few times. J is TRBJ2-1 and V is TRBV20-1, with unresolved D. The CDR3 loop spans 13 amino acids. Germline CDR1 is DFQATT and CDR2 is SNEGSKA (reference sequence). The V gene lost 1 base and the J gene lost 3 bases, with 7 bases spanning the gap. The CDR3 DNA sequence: TGCAGTGCTAGAGTACCCGACTACAATGAGCAGTTCTTC. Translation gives CSARVPDYNEQFF.

The DNA for the CDR3 is TGCGCCAGCAGCCATCAAGTGATAACTGAAGCTTTCTTT. Protein sequence: CASSHQVITEAFF. The rearrangement joins TRBV4-1 to TRBJ1-1; D is uncertain. The germline CDR1 and CDR2 sequences are MGHRA and YSYEKL. Trimming stripped 3 bases from V and 5 bases from J, with 10 bases between. The CDR3 has 13 residues.

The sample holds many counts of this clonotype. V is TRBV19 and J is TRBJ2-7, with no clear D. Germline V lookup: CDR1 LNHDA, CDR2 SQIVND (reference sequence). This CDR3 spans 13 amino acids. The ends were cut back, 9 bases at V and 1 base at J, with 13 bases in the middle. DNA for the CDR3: TGTGCCAGCTCTATCGGCAGATCCTACGAGCAGTACTTC. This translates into CASSIGRSYEQYF.

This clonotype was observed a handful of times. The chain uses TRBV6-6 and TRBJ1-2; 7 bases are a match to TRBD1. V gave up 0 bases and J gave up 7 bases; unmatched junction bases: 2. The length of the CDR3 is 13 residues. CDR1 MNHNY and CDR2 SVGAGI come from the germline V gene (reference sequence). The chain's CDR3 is CASSYSDRAGYTF. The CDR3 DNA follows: TGTGCCAGCAGTTACTCCGACAGGGCTGGCTACACCTTC.

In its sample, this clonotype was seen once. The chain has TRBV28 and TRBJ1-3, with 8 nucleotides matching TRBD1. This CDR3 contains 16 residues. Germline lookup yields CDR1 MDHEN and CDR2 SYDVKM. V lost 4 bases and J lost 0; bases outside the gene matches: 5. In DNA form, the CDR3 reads TGTGCCAGCAGTTACAGGGGGATGAGCTCTGGAAACACCATATATTTT. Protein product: CASSYRGMSSGNTIYF.

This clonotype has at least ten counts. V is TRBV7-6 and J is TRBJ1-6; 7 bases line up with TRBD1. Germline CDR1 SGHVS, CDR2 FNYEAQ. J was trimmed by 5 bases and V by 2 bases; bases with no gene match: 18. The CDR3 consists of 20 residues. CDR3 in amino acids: CASSLNDREPSLNHNSPLHF. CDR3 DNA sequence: TGTGCCAGCAGCTTAAACGACAGGGAACCTTCGCTCAATCATAATTCACCCCTCCACTTT.

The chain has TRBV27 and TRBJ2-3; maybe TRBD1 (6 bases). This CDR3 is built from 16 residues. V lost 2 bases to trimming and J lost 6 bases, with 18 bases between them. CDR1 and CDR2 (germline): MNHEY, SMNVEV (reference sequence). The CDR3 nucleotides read TGTGCCAGCAGTTTAGGGGCAGGGGTTTTTTTGGATACGCAGTATTTT. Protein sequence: CASSLGAGVFLDTQYF.

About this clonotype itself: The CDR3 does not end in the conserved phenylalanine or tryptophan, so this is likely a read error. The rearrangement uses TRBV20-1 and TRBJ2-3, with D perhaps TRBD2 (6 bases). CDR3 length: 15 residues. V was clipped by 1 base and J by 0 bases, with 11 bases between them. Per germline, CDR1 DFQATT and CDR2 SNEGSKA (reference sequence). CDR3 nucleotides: TGCAGTGCTAGAGTGCGCGGGACTAGCACAGATACGCAGTATTAT. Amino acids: CSARVRGTSTDTQYY.

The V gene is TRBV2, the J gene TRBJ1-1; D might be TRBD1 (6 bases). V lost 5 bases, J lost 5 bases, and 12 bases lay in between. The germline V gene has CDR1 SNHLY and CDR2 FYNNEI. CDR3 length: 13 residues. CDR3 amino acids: CASSQGPRTEAFF. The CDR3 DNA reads TGTGCCAGCAGTCAGGGGCCGCGAACTGAAGCTTTCTTT.